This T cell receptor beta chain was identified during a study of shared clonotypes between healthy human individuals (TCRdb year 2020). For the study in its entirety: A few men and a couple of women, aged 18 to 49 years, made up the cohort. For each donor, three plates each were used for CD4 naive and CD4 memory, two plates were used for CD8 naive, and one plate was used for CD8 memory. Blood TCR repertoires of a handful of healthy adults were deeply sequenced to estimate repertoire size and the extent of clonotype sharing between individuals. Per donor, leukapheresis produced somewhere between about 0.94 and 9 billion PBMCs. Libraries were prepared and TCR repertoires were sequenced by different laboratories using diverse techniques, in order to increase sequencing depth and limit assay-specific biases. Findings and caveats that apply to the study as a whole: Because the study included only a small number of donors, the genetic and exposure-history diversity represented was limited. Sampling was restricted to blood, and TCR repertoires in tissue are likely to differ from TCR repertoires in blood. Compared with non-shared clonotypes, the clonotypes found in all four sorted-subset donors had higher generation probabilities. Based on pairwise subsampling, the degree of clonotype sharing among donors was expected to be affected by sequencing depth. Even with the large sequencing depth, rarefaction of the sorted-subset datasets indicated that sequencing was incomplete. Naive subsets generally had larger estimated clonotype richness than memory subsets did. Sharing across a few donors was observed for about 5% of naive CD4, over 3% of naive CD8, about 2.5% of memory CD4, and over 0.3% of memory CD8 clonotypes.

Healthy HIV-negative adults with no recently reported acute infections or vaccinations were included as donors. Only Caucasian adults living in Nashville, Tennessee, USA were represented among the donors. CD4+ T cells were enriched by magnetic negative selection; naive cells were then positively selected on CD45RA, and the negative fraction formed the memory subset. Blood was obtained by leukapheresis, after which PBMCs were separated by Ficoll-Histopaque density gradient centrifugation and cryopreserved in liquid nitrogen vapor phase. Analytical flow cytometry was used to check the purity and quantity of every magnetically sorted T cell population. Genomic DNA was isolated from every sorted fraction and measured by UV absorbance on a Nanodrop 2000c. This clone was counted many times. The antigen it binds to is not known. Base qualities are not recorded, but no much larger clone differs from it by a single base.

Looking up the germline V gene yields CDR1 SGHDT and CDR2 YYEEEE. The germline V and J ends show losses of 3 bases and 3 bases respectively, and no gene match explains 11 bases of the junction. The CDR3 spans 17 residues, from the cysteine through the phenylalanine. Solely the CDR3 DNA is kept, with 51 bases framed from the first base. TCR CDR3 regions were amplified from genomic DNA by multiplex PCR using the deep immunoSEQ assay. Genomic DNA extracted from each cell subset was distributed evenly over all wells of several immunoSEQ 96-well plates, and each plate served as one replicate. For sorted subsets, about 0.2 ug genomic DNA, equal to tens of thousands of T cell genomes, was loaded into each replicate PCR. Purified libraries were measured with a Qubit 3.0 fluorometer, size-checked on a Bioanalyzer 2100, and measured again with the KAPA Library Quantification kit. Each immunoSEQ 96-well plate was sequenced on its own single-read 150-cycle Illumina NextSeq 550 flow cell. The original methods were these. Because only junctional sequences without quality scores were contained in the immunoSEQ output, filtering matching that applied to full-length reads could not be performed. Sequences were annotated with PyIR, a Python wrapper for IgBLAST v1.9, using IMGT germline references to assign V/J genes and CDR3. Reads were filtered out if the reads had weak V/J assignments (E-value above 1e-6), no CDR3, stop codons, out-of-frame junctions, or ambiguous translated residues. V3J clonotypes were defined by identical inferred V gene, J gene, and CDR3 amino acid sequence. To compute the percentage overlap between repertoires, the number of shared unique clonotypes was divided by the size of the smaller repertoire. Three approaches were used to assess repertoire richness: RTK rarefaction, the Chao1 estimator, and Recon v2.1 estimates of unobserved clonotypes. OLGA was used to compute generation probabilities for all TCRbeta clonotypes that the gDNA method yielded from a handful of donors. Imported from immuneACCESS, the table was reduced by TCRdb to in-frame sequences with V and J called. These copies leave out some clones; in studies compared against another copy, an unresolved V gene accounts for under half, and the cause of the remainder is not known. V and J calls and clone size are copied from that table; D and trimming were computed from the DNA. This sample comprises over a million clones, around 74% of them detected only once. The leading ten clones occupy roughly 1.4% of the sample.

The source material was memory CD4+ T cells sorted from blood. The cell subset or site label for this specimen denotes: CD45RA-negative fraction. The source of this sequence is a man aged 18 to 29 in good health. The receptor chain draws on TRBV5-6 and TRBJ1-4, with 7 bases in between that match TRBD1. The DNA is TGTGCCAGCAGCTCCGGGGGAGGGGGCTACGCTAATGAAAAACTGTTTTTT. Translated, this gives CASSSGGGGYANEKLFF.